The source of this T cell receptor (beta chain) is a study of blood T cells in healthy people across ages. Points from the study as a whole: Any conclusive comparison of naive versus antigen-experienced cells was prevented by using unsorted PBMCs. The CMV status of each donor remained undetermined, and this could have confounded shifts in expanded clonotypes. Estimated diversity across one million T cells was deemed an underestimate.

Notes on this clonotype: Its antigen remains unidentified.

The second PCR ran 7 to 11 cycles with a sample-barcoded 5' primer and J-beta primers. From each sample, at least 3 million paired-end reads containing CDR3 were obtained. TCRdb recomputed calls from the 5' RACE reads with MiXCR, one row per CDR3 protein. The sample holds approximately 940,000 distinct CDR3 sequences, about 44% seen once. The CDR3 extends over 12 amino acids. V was shortened by 7 bases and J by 3 bases, with 10 bases between the two germline ends. Germline CDR1 MNHNS, CDR2 SASEGT. Sequenced: blood. This TCR derives from a man aged 25-40 years in good health. The V call is TRBV6-1, the J call TRBJ2-7; D call uncertain. The DNA of the CDR3 is TGTGCCAGCACCGTCAGTAGCTACGAGCAGTACTTC. Translation gives CASTVSSYEQYF.